These T cell receptor beta chains were read from a single sample in a study of blood T cell repertoires in COVID-19. Profiled with immunoSEQ multiplex PCR; TCRdb holds only in-frame clones, not every one. Counted here are 490,000 or so clones, approximately 86% occurring once; the ten biggest clones make up 6.5% to 8.5%. Sequencing was performed on PBMCs or T cells enriched from blood (not recorded which). The receptors originated from a woman aged 60-75 years who had recovered from COVID-19. Both conserved end residues are part of each CDR3. Fields, in order: clone size, J gene, V gene, D gene, CDR3 protein, CDR3 DNA. A D gene is named only where the DNA matches it firmly. Where a row states a size, it is once, few, many or the class of an expanded clone; other rows omit it.

>-|TRBJ1-4|TRBV4-1|-
CASSQDLDSNSEKLFF
TGCGCCAGCAGCCAAGATCTAGACAGTAACTCTGAAAAACTGTTTTTT
>-|TRBJ2-3|TRBV4-1|TRBD2
CASSQGGLAGGDTQYF
TGCGCCAGCAGCCAAGGAGGCCTAGCGGGGGGAGATACGCAGTATTTT
>once|TRBJ2-1|TRBV30|-
CAWSGRPLSSYNEQFF
TGTGCCTGGAGTGGCCGACCACTAAGCTCCTACAATGAGCAGTTCTTC
>-|TRBJ1-1|TRBV5-5|-
CASSLDGGRNTEAFF
TGTGCCAGCAGCTTGGACGGGGGTCGGAACACTGAAGCTTTCTTT
>-|TRBJ2-4|TRBV11-2|-
CASSLAPRAGKNIQYF
TGTGCCAGCAGCTTAGCCCCCAGAGCGGGCAAAAACATTCAGTACTTC
>once|TRBJ2-2|TRBV19|TRBD1
CASGPGTGVNTGELFF
TGTGCCAGCGGTCCGGGGACAGGGGTGAACACCGGGGAGCTGTTTTTT
>-|TRBJ2-2|TRBV18|TRBD1
CASSRTGKAGELFF
TGTGCCAGCTCCCGGACAGGGAAAGCCGGGGAGCTGTTTTTT
>-|TRBJ2-1|TRBV2|-
CASTKFDNEQFF
TGTGCCAGCACTAAATTCGACAATGAGCAGTTCTTC
>-|TRBJ1-5|TRBV15|-
CATSRDRGAGAYQPQHF
TGTGCCACCAGCAGAGATCGGGGGGCAGGTGCCTATCAGCCCCAGCATTTT
>-|TRBJ2-5|TRBV5-1|-
CASSSRQLQETQYF
TGCGCCAGCAGCTCAAGACAGCTTCAAGAGACCCAGTACTTC
>-|TRBJ1-5|TRBV27|-
CASSFGDRFQPQHF
TGTGCCAGCAGTTTTGGAGACAGGTTTCAGCCCCAGCATTTT
>-|TRBJ2-2|TRBV2|-
CASSDNRNTGELFF
TGTGCCAGCAGTGATAATAGGAACACCGGGGAGCTGTTTTTT
>once|TRBJ1-1|TRBV5-1|-
CASSWGQGNTEAFF
TGCGCCAGCAGCTGGGGGCAGGGGAACACTGAAGCTTTCTTT
>-|TRBJ1-3|TRBV10-2|-
CASRGTGTTGNTIYF
TGCGCCAGCAGGGGGACCGGGACTACTGGAAACACCATATATTTT
>-|TRBJ2-1|TRBV9|-
CASSVSGSYNEQFF
TGTGCCAGCAGCGTTTCGGGTTCCTACAATGAGCAGTTCTTC
>-|TRBJ2-1|TRBV11-3|-
CASSLGLLAGEANNEQFF
TGTGCCAGCAGCTTAGGTCTCCTAGCAGGAGAAGCAAACAATGAGCAGTTCTTC
>-|TRBJ1-2|TRBV10-2|-
CASSEVFKNPVNYGYTF
TGCGCCAGCAGTGAGGTCTTCAAAAACCCAGTGAACTATGGCTACACCTTC
>-|TRBJ2-1|TRBV6-5|-
CASRGSLSSYNEQFF
TGTGCCAGCAGGGGGAGCCTGAGCTCCTACAATGAGCAGTTCTTC
>-|TRBJ1-2|TRBV5-1|TRBD1
CASSSTGQPNYGYTF
TGCGCCAGCAGCTCAACGGGACAGCCAAACTATGGCTACACCTTC
>-|TRBJ2-1|TRBV5-1|TRBD1
CASSLTGTGGSGEQFF
TGCGCCAGCAGCTTGACCGGGACAGGGGGCTCTGGTGAGCAGTTCTTC
>-|TRBJ2-1|TRBV10-3|-
CAIRAVSYNEQFF
TGTGCCATCAGGGCAGTCTCCTACAATGAGCAGTTCTTC
>-|TRBJ1-2|TRBV10-3|TRBD1
CAISGGDSANYGYTF
TGTGCCATCAGTGGGGGGGACAGTGCTAACTATGGCTACACCTTC
>-|TRBJ1-3|TRBV3-1/TRBV3-2|-
CASSQRGSGNTIYF
TGTGCCAGCAGCCAACGGGGGTCTGGAAACACCATATATTTT
>-|TRBJ2-3|TRBV30|-
CAWSYPRGGTDTQYF
TGTGCCTGGAGTTACCCCAGGGGTGGGACAGATACGCAGTATTTT
>-|TRBJ2-5|TRBV12-3/TRBV12-4|TRBD1
CASSTTGEETQYF
TGTGCCAGCAGCACCACAGGGGAGGAGACCCAGTACTTC
>-|TRBJ2-1|TRBV2|TRBD2
CASRSPGLARNEQFF
TGTGCCAGCAGATCCCCGGGACTAGCGAGGAATGAGCAGTTCTTC
>-|TRBJ2-1|TRBV11-2|-
CASSLMGRGPIEQFF
TGTGCCAGCAGCTTAATGGGGCGGGGGCCCATTGAGCAGTTCTTC
>-|TRBJ1-2|TRBV5-8|-
CASSRSYGYTF
TGTGCCAGCAGCCGGAGTTATGGCTACACCTTC
>-|TRBJ1-1|TRBV3-1/TRBV3-2|-
CASSRGVTEAFF
TGTGCCAGCAGCCGAGGAGTCACTGAAGCTTTCTTT
>-|TRBJ2-2|TRBV29-1|-
CSVELWAGELFF
TGCAGCGTTGAACTTTGGGCTGGGGAGCTGTTTTTT
>-|TRBJ1-5|TRBV7-2|-
CTSSQRQRGDQPQHF
TGTACCAGCAGCCAACGACAAAGGGGCGATCAGCCCCAGCATTTT
>-|TRBJ1-2|TRBV5-6|-
CASSTRTDLIPYGYTF
TGTGCCAGCAGCACCCGGACAGACCTAATTCCCTATGGCTACACCTTC
>-|TRBJ2-3|TRBV5-1|-
CASSLRGDTQYF
TGCGCCAGCAGCTTGCGGGGGGATACGCAGTATTTT
>once|TRBJ2-2|TRBV5-1|-
CASSNGNTGELFF
TGCGCCAGCAGCAACGGGAACACCGGGGAGCTGTTTTTT
>-|TRBJ2-5|TRBV24-1|TRBD1
CATSDFPVRDSEETQYF
TGTGCCACCAGTGATTTTCCCGTCCGGGACAGCGAAGAGACCCAGTACTTC
>-|TRBJ1-6|TRBV7-6|-
CASSSSGSGNSPLHF
TGTGCCAGCAGCTCCTCAGGGTCTGGTAATTCACCCCTCCACTTT
>-|TRBJ1-1|TRBV15|-
CATSRDQRGEAFF
TGTGCCACCAGCAGAGATCAACGGGGGGAGGCTTTCTTT
>once|TRBJ2-1|TRBV9|TRBD1
CASSSTGTGEKNEQFF
TGTGCCAGCAGCTCCACCGGGACAGGGGAGAAGAATGAGCAGTTCTTC
>once|TRBJ1-2|TRBV4-1|TRBD1
CASSHKPGDRGFYGYTF
TGCGCCAGCAGCCACAAACCGGGGGACAGGGGGTTCTATGGCTACACCTTC
>-|TRBJ2-5|TRBV11-2|-
CASSQGGRETQYF
TGTGCCAGCAGTCAGGGGGGACGAGAGACCCAGTACTTC
>once|TRBJ1-5|TRBV6-5|-
CASSLNSGSNQPQHF
TGTGCCAGCAGTTTAAATTCGGGGAGCAATCAGCCCCAGCATTTT
>-|TRBJ2-7|TRBV19|TRBD2
CASSPRLAGVQHYEQYF
TGTGCCAGTAGTCCGAGACTAGCGGGAGTTCAACACTACGAGCAGTACTTC
>-|TRBJ2-7|TRBV5-5|-
CASSLEWRGREQYF
TGTGCCAGCAGCTTGGAATGGCGGGGGCGCGAGCAGTACTTC
>-|TRBJ1-2|TRBV5-4|TRBD1
CASSSQGEGYGYTF
TGTGCCAGCAGCTCCCAGGGGGAAGGATATGGCTACACCTTC
>-|TRBJ1-4|TRBV28|-
CASSLYGTNEKLFF
TGTGCCAGCAGTTTATACGGGACTAATGAAAAACTGTTTTTT
>-|TRBJ1-2|TRBV3-1/TRBV3-2|TRBD1
CASIGGTGGSYGYTF
TGTGCCAGCATCGGAGGGACAGGGGGTTCATATGGCTACACCTTC